The next 28 T cell receptor beta chains were all read from a single sample in a study of T cells after yellow fever vaccination. A single record per CDR3 protein comes from TCRdb applying MiXCR to the 5' RACE reads. Of 250,000 to 350,000 distinct CDR3 sequences in the sample, about 4.5% were seen once. The source material was PBMCs, sampled 15 days after the yellow fever booster vaccination. These TCRs come from a man in his late teens or twenties who received the YFV17D yellow fever vaccine.

This clonotype was observed a handful of times. The V gene is TRBV12-3 or TRBV12-4, the J gene TRBJ1-1; D is uncertain. Trimming took off 3 bases at V and 6 bases at J, with 14 bases between the two ends. The CDR3 runs 14 residues. The DNA of the CDR3 is TGTGCCAGCAGTTTCGGACCCGTGGCGGCTGAAGCTTTCTTT. It is translated as CASSFGPVAAEAFF.

This clonotype was seen repeatedly, ten times or more. The chain couples TRBV20-1 to TRBJ2-7; D may correspond to TRBD1 or TRBD2 (6 bases each). Between the trimmed V and J ends, which lost 5 bases and 1 base, there was a span of 12 bases. Germline V gene lookup returns CDR1 DFQATT and CDR2 SNEGSKA (reference sequence). This CDR3 spans 13 amino acids. CDR3 protein: CSAGKGGSYEQYV. The CDR3 DNA sequence: TGCAGTGCTGGGAAAGGGGGGTCCTACGAGCAGTACGTC.

This clonotype was counted many times. The rearrangement uses TRBV7-9 and TRBJ1-3; D is perhaps TRBD1 (5 bases). Trimming removed 6 bases from V and 7 bases from J, with 19 bases in between. Germline V gene lookup returns CDR1 SEHNR and CDR2 FQNEAQ (reference sequence). CDR3 size: 15 residues. In DNA, the CDR3 is TGTGCCAGCAGTCAAGGGGTCAGATTTGGGAACACCATATATTTT. As protein: CASSQGVRFGNTIYF.

This chain connects TRBV3-1 to TRBJ2-3, with 9 bases that match TRBD1. This CDR3 contains 15 residues. V was pared by 4 bases and J by 2 bases, with 4 bases of the junction left unmatched. Germline assignment: CDR1 LGHDT and CDR2 YNNKEL (reference sequence). CDR3 in amino acids: CASSRGQGYTDTQYF. The DNA for the CDR3 is TGTGCCAGCAGCCGCGGACAGGGGTACACAGATACGCAGTATTTT.

This clonotype was observed many times. The V call is TRBV7-2, the J call TRBJ2-3; D unresolved. Germline V gives CDR1 SGHTA, CDR2 FQGNSA. Trimming left V 1 base short and J 7 bases short, with 6 bases between. This CDR3 contains 12 residues. CDR3 sequence: CASSLESYTQYF. CDR3 in DNA: TGTGCCAGCAGCTTAGAGAGCTATACGCAGTATTTT.

The V gene is TRBV20-1, the J gene TRBJ2-1; TRBD1 matches at 7 bases. Germline V gene sequence: CDR1 DFQATT, CDR2 SNEGSKA (reference sequence). V lost 5 bases to trimming and J lost 3 bases; unmatched junction nucleotides: 4. This CDR3 comprises 13 residues. CDR3: CSARTGNYNEQFF. CDR3 in DNA: TGCAGTGCTCGGACAGGAAACTACAATGAGCAGTTCTTC.

This clonotype showed up many times. The V call is TRBV6-5, the J call TRBJ2-7; D not certain. There are 15 residues in the CDR3. CDR1 and CDR2 (germline): MNHEY, SVGAGI. V was shortened by 0 bases and J by 0 bases, with 9 bases between the two germline ends. The CDR3 nucleotides read TGTGCCAGCAGTTACTCTACCCGGAGCTCCTACGAGCAGTACTTC. Translation: CASSYSTRSSYEQYF.

This clonotype was detected ten times or more. The V and J genes are TRBV15 and TRBJ1-4; 7 bases are shared with TRBD1. J gave up 12 bases and V 3 bases, and 7 bases lay outside the gene matches. Germline lookup yields CDR1 LNHNV and CDR2 YYDKDF (reference sequence). The CDR3 has 13 residues. CDR3 residues: CATSRPGTDELFF. CDR3 DNA: TGTGCCACCAGCAGGCCCGGGACAGATGAACTGTTTTTT. The variable domain in full, completed from reference TRBV15 and TRBJ1-4, reads DAMVIQNPRYQVTQFGKPVTLSCSQTLNHNVMYWYQQKSSQAPKLLFHYYDKDFNNEADTPDNFQSRRPNTSFCFLDIRSPGLGDTAMYLCATSRPGTDELFFGSGTQLSVL.

At least ten counts were recorded for this clonotype. This rearrangement joins TRBV5-8 to TRBJ2-5; 8 nucleotides align to TRBD1. With 7 bases clipped from V and 1 base from J, the junction kept 3 bases outside the gene matches. The V gene's germline CDR1 is SGHTS and CDR2 YDEGEE. This CDR3 is 13 amino acids long. The CDR3 DNA reads as TGTGCCAGCGACAGGGGATCCCAAGAGACCCAGTACTTC. Protein sequence: CASDRGSQETQYF.

This clonotype has more than one count but fewer than ten. CDR3 DNA: TGCAGCGTTCGAGTGGGTTTAACCGGGGAGCTGTTTTTT. This gives the protein CSVRVGLTGELFF. This chain connects TRBV29-1 to TRBJ2-2, with D unclear. Trimming shortened V by 5 bases and J by 5 bases, and 12 bases separated the two germline ends. Germline loops: CDR1 SQVTM, CDR2 ANQGSEA. The CDR3 spans 13 residues.

This clonotype appeared a few times. The chain has TRBV27 and TRBJ1-5, with D perhaps TRBD1 (6 bases). The germline V and J ends were trimmed by 6 bases and 3 bases, with 15 bases remaining between them. In germline, CDR1 is MNHEY, CDR2 SMNVEV (reference sequence). The CDR3 runs to 15 residues. In DNA, the CDR3 is TGTGCCAGCAGCCCGACAGGCCCCAACAATCAGCCCCAGCATTTT. The encoded protein is CASSPTGPNNQPQHF.

CDR3 sequence (DNA): TGTGCCAGCATCCAGACGGCGGCGGCGTCCGGGGAGCTGTTTTTT. Translating it yields CASIQTAAASGELFF. V and J are TRBV6-1 and TRBJ2-2; unclear D gene. The V end lost 7 bases, the J end lost 6 bases, and 18 bases lay between the germline ends. The germline V gene has CDR1 MNHNS and CDR2 SASEGT. This CDR3 has 15 residues.

The chain carries TRBV27 and TRBJ1-1, with 8 positions matching TRBD1. Germline lookup yields CDR1 MNHEY and CDR2 SMNVEV (reference sequence). V lost 5 bases and J lost 6; bases outside the gene matches: 11. The CDR3 runs 15 residues. The CDR3 sequence is CASSPRDRLWAEAFF. CDR3 DNA: TGTGCCAGCAGTCCCCGGGACAGGCTCTGGGCTGAAGCTTTCTTT.

Only a few counts were recorded for this clonotype. The V call is TRBV15, the J call TRBJ1-2; D is ambiguous. Germline CDR1 reads LNHNV; CDR2 reads YYDKDF (reference sequence). V lost 1 base to trimming and J lost 1 base, with 10 bases between them. The CDR3 covers 15 residues. CDR3 region: CATSRVGVLNYGYTF. The CDR3 DNA sequence: TGTGCCACCAGCAGAGTCGGGGTACTTAACTATGGCTACACCTTC.

The V gene is TRBV20-1, the J gene TRBJ2-1; 10 bases match TRBD2. Germline V gene sequence: CDR1 DFQATT, CDR2 SNEGSKA (reference sequence). The J segment lost 7 bases and the V segment lost 6 bases, leaving 9 bases of the junction unmatched. The CDR3 is 14 residues long. The CDR3 nucleotides read TGCAGTGCGACCAGCGGGGGGGGAGGGAATGAGCAGTTCTTC. As protein: CSATSGGGGNEQFF.

In this sample, this clonotype turned up a few times. The J gene is TRBJ1-3, the V gene TRBV3-1; no clear D gene. Trimming took off 1 base at V and 0 bases at J, with 10 bases between the two ends. This CDR3 has 16 residues. Germline V gene sequence: CDR1 LGHDT, CDR2 YNNKEL (reference sequence). CDR3 coding DNA: TGTGCCAGCAGCCAAGTATTGGACGGCTCTGGAAACACCATATATTTT. Residues: CASSQVLDGSGNTIYF.

V and J are TRBV18 and TRBJ2-2; no clear D. V gave up 3 bases and J gave up 6 bases, with 11 bases separating them. The CDR3 runs 14 residues. The germline V gene has CDR1 KGHSH and CDR2 LQKENI. The CDR3 region has the DNA TGTGCCAGCTCACCGTCGGTCGGAGCCGGGGAGCTGTTTTTT. It codes for CASSPSVGAGELFF.

A few counts support this clonotype. This chain joins TRBV11-3 and TRBJ2-1, with 10 positions matching TRBD2. After removal of 5 bases from V and 0 bases from J, the junction contained 4 bases not matched to a gene. Germline V lookup: CDR1 SGHNT, CDR2 YENEEA. The CDR3 extends over 16 amino acids. CDR3 coding DNA: TGTGCCAGCAGCGTTAGCGGGGGGCACTCCTACAATGAGCAGTTCTTC. This sequence encodes CASSVSGGHSYNEQFF. Supplemented by reference TRBV11-3 and TRBJ2-1, the full variable domain reads EAGVVQSPRYKIIEKKQPVAFWCNPISGHNTLYWYLQNLGQGPELLIRYENEEAVDDSQLPKDRFSAERLKGVDSTLKIQPAELGDSAVYLCASSVSGGHSYNEQFFGPGTRLTVL.

This clonotype was seen a few times. The chain combines TRBV4-1 with TRBJ1-2; D ambiguous. Germline CDR1 is MGHRA and CDR2 is YSYEKL. The CDR3 is 16 residues long. The ends were cut back, 4 bases at V and 4 bases at J, with 19 bases in the middle. The DNA of the CDR3 is TGCGCCAGCAGCCCCGCCCCATTGACCGAAACCTATGGCTACACCTTC. Its translation is CASSPAPLTETYGYTF.

A few counts support this clonotype. The chain joins TRBV6-6 to TRBJ2-3; D is unresolved. V gave up 5 bases and J gave up 5 bases, with 14 bases separating them. Germline V lookup: CDR1 MNHNY, CDR2 SVGAGI (reference sequence). The CDR3 is made up of 14 amino acids. CDR3 sequence: CASSTESPVDTQYF. In nucleotides, the CDR3 is TGTGCCAGCAGTACGGAAAGTCCCGTAGATACGCAGTATTTT.

This clonotype was seen only a few times. This chain connects TRBV20-1 to TRBJ1-4, with D possibly TRBD1 on 5 matching bases. The CDR3 consists of 14 residues. Trimming stripped 5 bases from V and 2 bases from J, with 12 bases between. Germline CDR1 is DFQATT and CDR2 is SNEGSKA (reference sequence). This CDR3 is CSAADRGTNEKLFF. Here the CDR3 DNA reads TGCAGTGCTGCCGATAGGGGTACTAATGAAAAACTGTTTTTT.

The genes are TRBV5-4 and TRBJ2-3; the D call may be TRBD1 or TRBD2 (6 bases each). Trimming removed 4 bases from V and 2 bases from J, with 11 bases in between. In germline, CDR1 is SGHNT, CDR2 YYREEE (reference sequence). The CDR3 runs to 14 residues. The CDR3 loop is CASSPGGHTDTQYF. The CDR3 nucleotides read TGTGCCAGCAGCCCCGGGGGACACACAGATACGCAGTATTTT.

This clonotype came up many times. The chain carries TRBV5-1 and TRBJ1-2, with 9 bases aligning to TRBD1. From germline, CDR1 is SGHRS and CDR2 YFSETQ. The CDR3 covers 15 residues. V was clipped by 2 bases and J by 2 bases; unmatched bases: 4. The CDR3 here is CASSLQGAVNYGYTF. The DNA of the CDR3 is TGCGCCAGCAGCTTACAGGGGGCGGTAAACTATGGCTACACCTTC.

V and J are TRBV20-1 and TRBJ1-2; the D gene is possibly TRBD1 (5 bases). The V gene's germline CDR1 is DFQATT and CDR2 SNEGSKA (reference sequence). The germline V and J ends were trimmed by 0 bases and 8 bases, with 16 bases remaining between them. This CDR3 is 14 amino acids long. CDR3 amino acids: CSARDLGRAEGYTF. In DNA form, the CDR3 reads TGCAGTGCTAGAGATCTCGGCAGGGCGGAGGGCTACACCTTC.

This clonotype occurred a few times. The chain combines TRBV10-3 with TRBJ2-1; TRBD1 is a possible D gene (6 bases). V dropped 4 bases and J dropped 8 bases, with 15 bases sitting between them. The CDR3 has 14 amino acids. Per germline, CDR1 ENHRY and CDR2 SYGVKD. DNA of the CDR3: TGTGCCATCAGTGTGGTCACAGGGCGCGATGAGCAGTTCTTC. As protein: CAISVVTGRDEQFF.

The chain couples TRBV4-2 to TRBJ2-3; a possible D gene is TRBD1 (8 bases). V lost 5 bases and J lost 0, with 15 bases in between. Per the germline V gene, CDR1 is LGHNA and CDR2 is YNFKEQ. The CDR3 is made up of 16 amino acids. The CDR3 reads CASSGGDRTSTDTQYF. The CDR3 DNA sequence: TGTGCCAGCAGCGGGGGGGACAGGACCAGCACAGATACGCAGTATTTT.

The V call is TRBV5-1, the J call TRBJ2-1; TRBD2 aligns across 11 bases. The CDR3 is 15 amino acids. V lost 4 bases, J lost 6 bases, and 6 bases stayed unmatched. The germline CDR1 and CDR2 sequences are SGHRS and YFSETQ. The CDR3, as DNA: TGCGCCAGCAGCGTTAGCGGGGGGGCTCTCAATGAGCAGTTCTTC. Translated, it gives CASSVSGGALNEQFF.

This clonotype appeared a few times. The chain has TRBV6-6 and TRBJ2-3; 8 nucleotides agree with TRBD2. After removal of 2 bases from V and 2 bases from J, the junction contained 15 bases not matched to a gene. CDR1 is MNHNY, CDR2 SVGAGI, per germline (reference sequence). The CDR3 is 19 amino acids. The CDR3 DNA is TGTGCCAGCAGTTACCCCGGGGGGGAACAGAGACCTTACACAGATACGCAGTATTTT. Residues: CASSYPGGEQRPYTDTQYF.